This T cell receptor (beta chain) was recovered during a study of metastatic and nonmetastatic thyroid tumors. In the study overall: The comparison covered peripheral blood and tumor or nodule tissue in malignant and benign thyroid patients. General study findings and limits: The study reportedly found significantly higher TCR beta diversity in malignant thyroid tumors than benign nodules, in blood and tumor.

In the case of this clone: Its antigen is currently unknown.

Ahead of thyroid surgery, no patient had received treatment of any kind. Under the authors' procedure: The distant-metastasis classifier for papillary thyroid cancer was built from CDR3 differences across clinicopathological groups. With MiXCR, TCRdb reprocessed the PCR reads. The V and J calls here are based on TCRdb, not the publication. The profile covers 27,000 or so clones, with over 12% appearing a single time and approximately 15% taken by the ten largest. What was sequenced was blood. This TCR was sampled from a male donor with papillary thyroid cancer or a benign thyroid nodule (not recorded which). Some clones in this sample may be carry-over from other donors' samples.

CDR3 coding DNA: TGTGCCAGCAGCTTAAGGGAACATTATGGCTACACCTTC. It is translated as CASSLREHYGYTF. This chain joins TRBV11-2 and TRBJ1-2; the D is unclear. CDR3 length equals 13 residues. CDR1 and CDR2 (germline): SGHAT, FQNNGV. Trimming removed 2 bases at V and 5 bases at J, with 9 bases between.